The 23 T cell receptor beta chains in this list originate from one sample, sequenced in a study of shared clonotypes between healthy human individuals. Profiling relied on immunoSEQ multiplex PCR, and the TCRdb table lists in-frame clones only, not all of them. In the table there are some 2,000,000 clones, roughly 95% of which are singletons. Naive CD8 cells lacked CD45RO and underwent positive selection for CCR7, leaving out terminally differentiated effector memory CD45RA+ cells. The source material was naive CD8+ T cells sorted from blood. The receptors were sampled from a man younger than 30 in good health.

This chain links TRBV19 with TRBJ2-7; D may be TRBD2 (5 bases). The CDR3 length is 11 residues. V was trimmed by 10 bases and J by 2 bases, leaving 9 bases between them. The germline V gene has CDR1 LNHDA and CDR2 SQIVND (reference sequence). CDR3 in DNA: TGTGCCACCGGGGAACCCTACGAGCAGTACTTC. It yields the protein CATGEPYEQYF.

The chain combines TRBV5-6 with TRBJ1-4; no clear D gene. The germline V gene encodes CDR1 SGHDT and CDR2 YYEEEE. Trimming took off 0 bases at V and 3 bases at J, with 15 bases between the two ends. The CDR3 runs to 17 residues. The CDR3 bases are TGTGCCAGCAGCTTGGAATCCAGCGGCAGATCTAATGAAAAACTGTTTTTT. It codes for CASSLESSGRSNEKLFF.

This clone came up once. The sample contains more than one DNA sequence encoding this CDR3. This chain uses TRBV27 with TRBJ2-1; 10 nucleotides agree with TRBD2. From germline, CDR1 is MNHEY and CDR2 SMNVEV (reference sequence). The V segment lost 4 bases and the J segment 10 bases; nucleotides outside the gene matches: 1. This CDR3 comprises 12 residues. In nucleotides, the CDR3 is TGTGCCAGCAGTTCACTAGCGGGAGAGCAGTTCTTC. Its protein is CASSSLAGEQFF.

To note about this clone: Different DNA sequences within this sample yield the same CDR3. The chain has TRBV6-6 and TRBJ2-1, with 9 bases aligning to TRBD1. The CDR3 is 14 residues long. CDR1 is MNHNY, CDR2 SVGAGI, per germline (reference sequence). The trim removed 0 bases at V and 8 bases at J, leaving 2 bases unmatched. The CDR3 loop is CASSYSGQGDEQFF. CDR3 sequence (DNA): TGTGCCAGCAGTTACTCGGGACAGGGTGATGAGCAGTTCTTC.

V and J are TRBV18 and TRBJ2-7; TRBD2 matches 7 bases. Germline CDR1 KGHSH, CDR2 LQKENI. CDR3 length: 14 residues. The ends lost 5 bases at V and 2 bases at J; junction bases unmatched: 6. The CDR3 DNA reads as TGTGCCAGCTCAGGCGAGCGGGAAACCTACGAGCAGTACTTC. Protein product: CASSGERETYEQYF. The variable domain in full, completed from reference TRBV18 and TRBJ2-7, reads NAGVMQNPRHLVRRRGQEARLRCSPMKGHSHVYWYRQLPEEGLKFMVYLQKENIIDESGMPKERFSAEFPKEGPSILRIQQVVRGDSAAYFCASSGERETYEQYFGPGTRLTVT.

V and J are TRBV14 and TRBJ1-6, with D possibly TRBD1 on 5 matching bases. Germline values: CDR1 SGHDN, CDR2 FVKESK. V lost 5 bases and J 7 bases, leaving 15 bases between the germline ends. This CDR3 contains 15 residues. The CDR3 here is CASSARQIANSPLHF. Written as DNA, the CDR3 is TGTGCCAGCAGCGCACGACAGATAGCAAATTCACCCCTCCACTTT.

The chain combines TRBV4-1 with TRBJ2-7; the D gene is possibly TRBD1 (6 bases). Trimming pared 0 bases from V and 4 bases from J, leaving 10 bases between. Germline lookup yields CDR1 MGHRA and CDR2 YSYEKL. The CDR3 has 14 residues. This CDR3 is CASSQDRDRYEQYF. The CDR3 region has the DNA TGCGCCAGCAGCCAAGATCGAGACAGGTACGAGCAGTACTTC.

This sequence joins TRBV2 and TRBJ2-1; the match to TRBD1 covers 8 bases. The CDR3 runs 14 residues. The germline V gene has CDR1 SNHLY and CDR2 FYNNEI. The junction had 4 bases not matched to a gene; V was cut back by 6 bases and J by 3 bases. In nucleotides, the CDR3 is TGTGCCAGCAGGATTGGACAGGGCTACAATGAGCAGTTCTTC. It codes for CASRIGQGYNEQFF.

The chain has TRBV6-1 and TRBJ2-7, with D unresolved. Trimming cost V 8 bases and J 4 bases, with 18 bases left between them. Germline V CDR1 and CDR2: MNHNS, SASEGT. CDR3 size: 14 residues. The CDR3, as DNA: TGTGCCAGCTCCCCCAAAAGTATGGGGTACGAGCAGTACTTC. This translates into CASSPKSMGYEQYF.

CDR3 sequence: CATSRDHGRYDEQFF. The CDR3 nucleotides read TGTGCCACCAGCAGAGATCACGGGAGATACGATGAGCAGTTCTTC. This chain connects TRBV15 to TRBJ2-1; D is possibly TRBD2 (6 bases). V gave up 0 bases and J gave up 8 bases, with 14 bases separating them. The V gene's germline CDR1 is LNHNV and CDR2 YYDKDF (reference sequence). CDR3 length equals 15 residues.

The chain employs TRBV5-1 and TRBJ1-1, with TRBD1 identical over 7 bases. The V segment lost 0 bases and the J segment 8 bases; nucleotides outside the gene matches: 1. Germline-derived CDR1 and CDR2 are SGHRS and YFSETQ. The CDR3 has 12 amino acids. CDR3 protein: CASSLVTGEAFF. The CDR3 coding sequence is TGCGCCAGCAGCTTGGTGACAGGGGAAGCTTTCTTT.

CDR3 region: CASSELQSSGNTIYF. DNA for the CDR3: TGCGCCAGCAGTGAGCTACAGAGCTCTGGAAACACCATATATTTT. This chain uses TRBV10-2 with TRBJ1-3; D remains unclear. Germline V lookup: CDR1 WSHSY, CDR2 SAAADI. This CDR3 is built from 15 residues. V lost 2 bases and J 0 bases, leaving 8 bases between the germline ends.

The chain is built from TRBV27 and TRBJ1-5, with a possible D match to TRBD1 (5 bases). V dropped 8 bases and J dropped 0 bases, with 17 bases sitting between them. CDR3 length: 16 amino acids. Looked up from germline, CDR1 is MNHEY and CDR2 is SMNVEV (reference sequence). This CDR3 reads CASRSRGSLSNQPQHF. The CDR3 DNA reads TGTGCCAGCCGATCACGGGGGTCCCTTAGCAATCAGCCCCAGCATTTT.

This chain joins TRBV4-3 and TRBJ1-3; D gene uncertain. Germline-derived CDR1 and CDR2 are LGHNA and YSLEER. Trimming pared 0 bases from V and 2 bases from J, leaving 11 bases between. CDR3 size: 16 residues. For the CDR3, the DNA is TGCGCCAGCAGCCAAGACCGAGAAGGGACTGGAAACACCATATATTTT. Encoded protein: CASSQDREGTGNTIYF.

About this clone: The same CDR3 also results from other DNA sequences found in this sample. The chain is built from TRBV20-1 and TRBJ2-1, with D uncertain. The CDR3 loop spans 11 amino acids. Germline V gene lookup returns CDR1 DFQATT and CDR2 SNEGSKA (reference sequence). V was shortened by 1 base and J by 9 bases, with 7 bases between the two germline ends. The CDR3 DNA reads TGCAGTGCTAGAGTAGTTGGTGAGCAGTTCTTC. This encodes CSARVVGEQFF.

This chain's CDR3 is CASSLEVAGGPADTQYF. In DNA, the CDR3 is TGTGCCAGCAGCTTAGAGGTAGCGGGGGGGCCCGCCGATACGCAGTATTTT. V and J are TRBV11-2 and TRBJ2-3, with TRBD2 matching 11 bases. The CDR3 length is 17 residues. Per germline, CDR1 SGHAT and CDR2 FQNNGV. Germline trimming cut 0 bases from V and 6 bases from J; bases unmatched to any gene: 8.

The CDR3 nucleotides read TGCGCCAGCAGCCAAGATACGACAGGGGGCGCAGGCTATGGCTACACCTTC. Translating it yields CASSQDTTGGAGYGYTF. The chain links TRBV4-1 to TRBJ1-2; 10 bases are shared with TRBD1. CDR1 and CDR2 (germline): MGHRA, YSYEKL. V lost 0 bases, J lost 4 bases, and 8 bases stayed unmatched. The CDR3 consists of 17 residues.

V and J are TRBV4-1 and TRBJ1-3, with unresolved D. CDR1 and CDR2 (germline): MGHRA, YSYEKL. The CDR3 spans 15 residues. With 6 bases removed from V and 0 bases from J, the gap between germline ends came to 12 bases. Here the CDR3 reads CASSPTVNSGNTIYF. In DNA, the CDR3 is TGCGCCAGCAGTCCCACAGTGAACTCTGGAAACACCATATATTTT.

The chain couples TRBV7-2 to TRBJ2-7; possible D gene TRBD2, 6 bases. The germline gives CDR1 SGHTA, CDR2 FQGNSA. The CDR3 length is 14 residues. Between the trimmed V and J ends, which lost 3 bases and 6 bases, there was a span of 15 bases. DNA of the CDR3: TGTGCCAGCAGCTTGGGTCGGGAGTCCCCCGAGCAGTACTTC. Protein product: CASSLGRESPEQYF.

The chain couples TRBV13 to TRBJ2-1, with 8 bases lining up with TRBD1. This CDR3 is built from 23 residues. Germline-derived CDR1 and CDR2 are PRHDT and FYEKMQ (reference sequence). V shed 2 bases and J 4 bases; nucleotides not matched to a gene: 28. CDR3 sequence: CASSLSADRVAVRGAGRYNEQFF. CDR3 coding DNA: TGTGCCAGCAGCTTATCGGCGGACAGGGTGGCGGTTCGTGGGGCGGGAAGGTACAATGAGCAGTTCTTC.

This clone was picked up one time. The chain employs TRBV5-4 and TRBJ2-4; weak D call: TRBD2 (5 bases). Germline V gene sequence: CDR1 SGHNT, CDR2 YYREEE (reference sequence). V lost 0 bases, J lost 8 bases, and 9 bases lay in between. CDR3 length: 13 amino acids. The CDR3 loop is CASSLGGFDIQYF. In DNA, the CDR3 is TGTGCCAGCAGCTTGGGAGGGTTTGACATTCAGTACTTC. Full variable domain (rest looked up from reference TRBV5-4 and TRBJ2-4): ETGVTQSPTHLIKTRGQQVTLRCSSQSGHNTVSWYQQALGQGPQFIFQYYREEENGRGNFPPRFSGLQFPNYSSELNVNALELDDSALYLCASSLGGFDIQYFGAGTRLSVL.

The chain uses TRBV5-4 and TRBJ1-1; no reliable D call. Germline CDR1 SGHNT, CDR2 YYREEE (reference sequence). This CDR3 is 15 amino acids long. Between the trimmed V and J ends, which lost 4 bases and 0 bases, there was a span of 13 bases. The CDR3 nucleotides read TGTGCCAGCAGCGACCCGGGATTCATGAACACTGAAGCTTTCTTT. It is translated as CASSDPGFMNTEAFF.

As concerns this clone: Other nucleotide sequences from this sample produce the same CDR3. The chain is built from TRBV4-3 and TRBJ2-7; 7 bases line up with TRBD2. The CDR3 length is 15 residues. V lost 0 bases, J lost 4 bases, and 6 bases stayed unmatched. CDR1 and CDR2 (germline): LGHNA, YSLEER. CDR3 coding DNA: TGCGCCAGCAGCCAAGACGGGGCGGGAGAGTACGAGCAGTACTTC. This codes for CASSQDGAGEYEQYF.